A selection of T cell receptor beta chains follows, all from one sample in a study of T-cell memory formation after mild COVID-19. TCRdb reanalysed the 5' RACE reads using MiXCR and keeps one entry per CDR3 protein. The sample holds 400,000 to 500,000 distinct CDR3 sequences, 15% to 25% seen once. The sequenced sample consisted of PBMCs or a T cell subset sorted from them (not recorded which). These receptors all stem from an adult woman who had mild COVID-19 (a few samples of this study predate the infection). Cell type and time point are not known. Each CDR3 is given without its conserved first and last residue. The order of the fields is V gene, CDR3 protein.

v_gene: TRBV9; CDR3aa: ASSVEVVSNTGELF
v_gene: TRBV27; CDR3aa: ASSSSGTPKFGEKLF
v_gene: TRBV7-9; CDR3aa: ASSLIQETQY
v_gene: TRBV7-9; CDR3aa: ASSLGSLSNQPQH
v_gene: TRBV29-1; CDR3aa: SVPKGQIYGYT
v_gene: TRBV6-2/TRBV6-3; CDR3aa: ASSYPQYEQY
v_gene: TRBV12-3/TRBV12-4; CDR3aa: ASSRQGPNQPQH
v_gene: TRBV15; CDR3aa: ATSGEPGHFSYEQY
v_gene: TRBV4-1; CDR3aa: ASSLSRDRGYEQY
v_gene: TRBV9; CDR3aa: ASRLGASGRGEQF
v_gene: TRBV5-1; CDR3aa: ASSSSGGTNYGYT
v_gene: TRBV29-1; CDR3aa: SVEISGAGNQPQH
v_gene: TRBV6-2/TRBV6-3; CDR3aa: ASSYVPGEQY
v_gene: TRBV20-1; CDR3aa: SVFASGRGRETQY
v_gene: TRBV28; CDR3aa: ASSLPRRLADYTQY
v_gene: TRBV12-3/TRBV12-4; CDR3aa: ASSFRRTNQPQH
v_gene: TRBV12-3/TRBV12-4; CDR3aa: ASSPTTSGPNSYNEQF
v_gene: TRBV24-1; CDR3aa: ATSDPGTAYYGYT
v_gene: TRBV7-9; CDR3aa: ASSLTRTRSEAF
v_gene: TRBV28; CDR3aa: ASSQNQKDRKNQPQH
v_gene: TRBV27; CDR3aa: ASSFLQGGTEAF
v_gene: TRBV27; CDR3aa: ASTSGLGAQETQY
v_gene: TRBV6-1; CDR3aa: ASSDDRRGGYT
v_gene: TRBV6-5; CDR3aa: ASSYSSGRTRSYEQY
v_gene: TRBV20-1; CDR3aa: SAPSGGASFNEQF
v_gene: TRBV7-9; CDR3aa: ASSFGIRENTEAF
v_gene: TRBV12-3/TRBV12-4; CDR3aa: ASSFEGRVQPQH
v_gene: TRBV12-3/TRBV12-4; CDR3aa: ASSSPLRSGHTDTQY
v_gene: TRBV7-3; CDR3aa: ASSNGPNTEAF
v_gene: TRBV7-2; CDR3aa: ASSAVSGDEQY
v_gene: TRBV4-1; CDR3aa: ASSQEGQRDNEQF
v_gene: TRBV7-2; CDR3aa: ASSLGAGAGTEAF
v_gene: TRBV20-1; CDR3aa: SASLNSPLH
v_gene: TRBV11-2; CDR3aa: ASSARQGSTGELF
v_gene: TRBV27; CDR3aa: ASSLFGGPDPYEQY
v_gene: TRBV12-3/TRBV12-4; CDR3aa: ASSGQGTEAF
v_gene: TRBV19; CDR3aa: ASSISAGSVLDTEAF
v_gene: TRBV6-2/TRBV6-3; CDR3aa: ASKWQGGTEAF
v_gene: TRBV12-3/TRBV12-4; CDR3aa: ASNSGSRDTEAF
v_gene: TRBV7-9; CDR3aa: ASSLAADREETQY
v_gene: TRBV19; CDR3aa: ASSIPGQINQPQH
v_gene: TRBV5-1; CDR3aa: ASRLTGQETQY
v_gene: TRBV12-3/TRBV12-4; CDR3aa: AIGQGSSEQF
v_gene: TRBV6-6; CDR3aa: ASSSFRGGEAF
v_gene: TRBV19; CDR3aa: ASSIGGVGYT
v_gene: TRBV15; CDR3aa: ATSRDQDPYEQY
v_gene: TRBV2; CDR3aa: ASIQGTQY
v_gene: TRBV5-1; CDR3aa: ASSGTFSDTQY
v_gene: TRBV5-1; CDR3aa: ASKGSDRSTDTQY
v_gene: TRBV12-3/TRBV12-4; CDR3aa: ASSLSGQQF
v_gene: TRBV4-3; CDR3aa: ASSQASPGQYYTDTQY
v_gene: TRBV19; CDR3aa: ASSGDEREVWYDTQY
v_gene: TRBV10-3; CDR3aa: AISATGITTDTQY
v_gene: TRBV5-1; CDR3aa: ASSPGQYTDTQY